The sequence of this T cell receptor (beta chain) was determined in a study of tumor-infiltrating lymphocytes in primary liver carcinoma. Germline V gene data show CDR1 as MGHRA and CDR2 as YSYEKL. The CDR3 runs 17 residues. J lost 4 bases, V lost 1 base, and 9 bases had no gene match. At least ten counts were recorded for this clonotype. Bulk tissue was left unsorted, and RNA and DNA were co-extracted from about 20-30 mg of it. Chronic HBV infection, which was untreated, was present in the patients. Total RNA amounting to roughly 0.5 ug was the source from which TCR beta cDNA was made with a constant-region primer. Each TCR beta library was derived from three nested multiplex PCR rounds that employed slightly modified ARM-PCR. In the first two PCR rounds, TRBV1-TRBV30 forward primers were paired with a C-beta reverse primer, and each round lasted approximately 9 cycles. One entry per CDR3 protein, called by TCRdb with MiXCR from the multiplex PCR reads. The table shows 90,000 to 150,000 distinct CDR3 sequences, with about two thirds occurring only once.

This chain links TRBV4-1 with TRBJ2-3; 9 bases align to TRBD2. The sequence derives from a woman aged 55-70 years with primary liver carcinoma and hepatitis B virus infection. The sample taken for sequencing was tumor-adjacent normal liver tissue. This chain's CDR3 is CASSQAPGTSKADTQYF. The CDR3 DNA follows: TGCGCCAGCAGCCAAGCCCCCGGGACTAGCAAGGCAGATACGCAGTATTTT.